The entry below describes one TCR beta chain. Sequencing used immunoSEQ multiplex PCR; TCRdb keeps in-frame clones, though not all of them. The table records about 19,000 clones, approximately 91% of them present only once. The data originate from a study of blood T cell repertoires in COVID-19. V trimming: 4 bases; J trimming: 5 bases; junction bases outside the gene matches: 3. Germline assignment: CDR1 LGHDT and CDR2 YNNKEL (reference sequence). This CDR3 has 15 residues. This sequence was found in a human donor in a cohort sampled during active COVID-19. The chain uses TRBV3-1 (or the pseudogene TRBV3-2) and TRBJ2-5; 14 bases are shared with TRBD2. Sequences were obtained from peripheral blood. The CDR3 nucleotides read TGTGCCAGCAGCCTCGGGACTAGCGGGGGTGAGACCCAGTACTTC. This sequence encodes CASSLGTSGGETQYF.